The 2 T cell receptor beta chains listed next were all sequenced from one sample in a study of T cell changes during pregnancy in multiple sclerosis. TCRdb keeps only in-frame clones here, not all; method: immunoSEQ multiplex PCR. This sample has roughly 39,000 clones, with approximately 91% found just once. Sequenced: PBMCs (not recorded whether the cells were cultured). The origin of the receptors is a female donor with multiple sclerosis, enrolled in a pregnancy study.

V usage is TRBV18 and J usage is TRBJ1-1; 7 bases fit TRBD1. The CDR3 runs 15 residues. After removal of 4 bases from V and 8 bases from J, the junction contained 13 bases not matched to a gene. From germline, CDR1 is KGHSH and CDR2 LQKENI. In DNA, the CDR3 is TGTGCCAGCTCACTACTTGACAGGGCCCCTTTAGAAGCTTTCTTT. Translated, it gives CASSLLDRAPLEAFF.

The chain employs TRBV30 and TRBJ1-3; 8 positions match TRBD1. Germline values: CDR1 GTSNPN, CDR2 SVGIG (reference sequence). The length of the CDR3 is 13 residues. V shed 7 bases, J shed 2 bases, and the junction held 4 bases outside the gene matches. The CDR3 reads CAYIRGPGNTIYF. Here the CDR3 DNA reads TGTGCCTACATCAGGGGGCCTGGAAACACCATATATTTT.